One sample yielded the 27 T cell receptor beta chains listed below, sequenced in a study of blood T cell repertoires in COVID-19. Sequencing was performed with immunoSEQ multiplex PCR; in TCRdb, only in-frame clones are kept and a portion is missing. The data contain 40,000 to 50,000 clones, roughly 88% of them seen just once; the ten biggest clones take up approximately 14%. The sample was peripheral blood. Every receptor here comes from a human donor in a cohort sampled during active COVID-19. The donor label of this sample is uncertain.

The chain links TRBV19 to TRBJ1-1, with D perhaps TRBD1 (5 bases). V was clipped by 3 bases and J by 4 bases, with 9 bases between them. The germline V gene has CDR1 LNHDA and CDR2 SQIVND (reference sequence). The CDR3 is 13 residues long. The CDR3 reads CASSMAGFTEAFF. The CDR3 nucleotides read TGTGCCAGTAGTATGGCAGGGTTCACTGAAGCTTTCTTT.

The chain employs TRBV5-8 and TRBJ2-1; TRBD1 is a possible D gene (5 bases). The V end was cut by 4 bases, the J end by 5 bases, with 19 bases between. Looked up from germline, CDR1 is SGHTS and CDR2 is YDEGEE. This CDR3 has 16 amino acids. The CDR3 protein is CASSQGQWELNNEQFF. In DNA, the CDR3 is TGTGCCAGCAGCCAAGGACAATGGGAACTGAACAATGAGCAGTTCTTC.

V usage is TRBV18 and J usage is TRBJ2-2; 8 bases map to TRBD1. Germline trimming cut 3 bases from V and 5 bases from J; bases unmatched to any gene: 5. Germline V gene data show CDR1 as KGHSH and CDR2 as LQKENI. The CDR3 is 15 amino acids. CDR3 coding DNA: TGTGCCAGCTCACCGGAGGACAGGGCTACCGGGGAGCTGTTTTTT. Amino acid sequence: CASSPEDRATGELFF. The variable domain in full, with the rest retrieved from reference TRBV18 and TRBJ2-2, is NAGVMQNPRHLVRRRGQEARLRCSPMKGHSHVYWYRQLPEEGLKFMVYLQKENIIDESGMPKERFSAEFPKEGPSILRIQQVVRGDSAAYFCASSPEDRATGELFFGEGSRLTVL.

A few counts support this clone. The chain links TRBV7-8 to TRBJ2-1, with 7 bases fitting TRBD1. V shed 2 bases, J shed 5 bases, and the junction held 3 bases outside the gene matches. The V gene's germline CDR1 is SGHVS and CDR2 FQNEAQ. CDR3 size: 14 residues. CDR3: CASSLRDRHNEQFF. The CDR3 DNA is TGTGCCAGCAGCTTACGGGACAGACACAATGAGCAGTTCTTC.

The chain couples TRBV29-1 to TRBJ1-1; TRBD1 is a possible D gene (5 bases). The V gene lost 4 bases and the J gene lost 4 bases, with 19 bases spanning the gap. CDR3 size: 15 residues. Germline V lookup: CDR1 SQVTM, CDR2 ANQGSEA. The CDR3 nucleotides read TGCAGCGTTGTACCGGACGGGGGGTGGACCACTGAAGCTTTCTTT. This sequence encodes CSVVPDGGWTTEAFF.

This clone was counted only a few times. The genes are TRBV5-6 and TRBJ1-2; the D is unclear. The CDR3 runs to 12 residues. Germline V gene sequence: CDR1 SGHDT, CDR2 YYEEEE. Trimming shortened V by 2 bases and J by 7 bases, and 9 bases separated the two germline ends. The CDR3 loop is CASSLNSRGYTF. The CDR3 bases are TGTGCCAGCAGCTTAAATAGTCGTGGCTACACCTTC.

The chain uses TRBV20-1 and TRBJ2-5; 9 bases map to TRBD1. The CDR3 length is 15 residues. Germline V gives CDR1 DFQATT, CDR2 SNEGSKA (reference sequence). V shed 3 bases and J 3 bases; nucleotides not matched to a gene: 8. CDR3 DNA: TGCAGTGCTAGTGCGAAAGGGACAGGGAAAGAGACCCAGTACTTC. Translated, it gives CSASAKGTGKETQYF.

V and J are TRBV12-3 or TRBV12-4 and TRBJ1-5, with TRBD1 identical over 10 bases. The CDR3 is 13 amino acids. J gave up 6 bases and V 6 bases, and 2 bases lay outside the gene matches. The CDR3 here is CASRGQGIQPQHF. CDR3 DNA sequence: TGTGCCAGCAGGGGACAGGGGATTCAGCCCCAGCATTTT.

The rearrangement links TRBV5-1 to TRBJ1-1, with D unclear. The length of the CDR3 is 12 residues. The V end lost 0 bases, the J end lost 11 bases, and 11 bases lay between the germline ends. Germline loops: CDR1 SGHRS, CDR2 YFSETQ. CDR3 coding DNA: TGCGCCAGCAGCTTGGAGGGAGGGTATGCTTTCTTT. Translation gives CASSLEGGYAFF.

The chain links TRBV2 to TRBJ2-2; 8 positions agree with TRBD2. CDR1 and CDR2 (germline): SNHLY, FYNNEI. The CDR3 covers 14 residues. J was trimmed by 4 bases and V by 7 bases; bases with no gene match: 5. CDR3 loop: CASKLAVLTGELFF. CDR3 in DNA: TGTGCCAGCAAACTAGCGGTACTCACCGGGGAGCTGTTTTTT. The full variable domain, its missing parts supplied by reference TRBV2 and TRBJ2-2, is EPEVTQTPSHQVTQMGQEVILRCVPISNHLYFYWYRQILGQKVEFLVSFYNNEISEKSEIFDDQFSVERPDGSNFTLKIRSTKLEDSAMYFCASKLAVLTGELFFGEGSRLTVL.

The CDR3 is CASSSGGHSTDTQYF. CDR3 bases: TGTGCCAGTAGTAGCGGGGGGCATTCCACAGATACGCAGTATTTT. V is TRBV19 and J is TRBJ2-3; 8 nucleotides match TRBD2. The length of the CDR3 is 15 residues. Germline values: CDR1 LNHDA, CDR2 SQIVND (reference sequence). Germline trimming cut 4 bases from V and 2 bases from J; bases unmatched to any gene: 5.

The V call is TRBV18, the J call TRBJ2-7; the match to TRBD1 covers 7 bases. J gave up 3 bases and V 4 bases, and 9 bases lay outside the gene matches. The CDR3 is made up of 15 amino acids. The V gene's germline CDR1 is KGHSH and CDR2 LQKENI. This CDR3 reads CASSLARQGGYEQYF. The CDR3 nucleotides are TGTGCCAGCTCACTAGCCCGACAGGGCGGCTACGAGCAGTACTTC.

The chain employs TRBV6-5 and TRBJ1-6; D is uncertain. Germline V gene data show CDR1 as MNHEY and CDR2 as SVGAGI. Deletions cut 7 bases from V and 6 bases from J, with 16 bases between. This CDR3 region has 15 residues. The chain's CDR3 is CASKGSLGLNSPLHF. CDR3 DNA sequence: TGTGCCAGCAAAGGGAGCCTAGGCCTTAATTCACCCCTCCACTTT.

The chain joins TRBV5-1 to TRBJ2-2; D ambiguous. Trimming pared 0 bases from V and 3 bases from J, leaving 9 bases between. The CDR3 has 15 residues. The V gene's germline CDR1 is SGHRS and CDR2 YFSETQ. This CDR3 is CASSLALSDTGELFF. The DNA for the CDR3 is TGCGCCAGCAGCTTGGCCCTTTCGGACACCGGGGAGCTGTTTTTT. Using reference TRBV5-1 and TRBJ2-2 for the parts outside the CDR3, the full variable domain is KAGVTQTPRYLIKTRGQQVTLSCSPISGHRSVSWYQQTPGQGLQFLFEYFSETQRNKGNFPGRFSGRQFSNSRSEMNVSTLELGDSALYLCASSLALSDTGELFFGEGSRLTVL.

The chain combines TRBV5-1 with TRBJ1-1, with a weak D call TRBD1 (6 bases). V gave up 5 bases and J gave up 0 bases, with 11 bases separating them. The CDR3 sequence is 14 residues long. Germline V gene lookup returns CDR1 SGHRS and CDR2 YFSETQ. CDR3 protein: CASREYRVNTEAFF. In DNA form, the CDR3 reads TGCGCCAGCAGGGAGTACAGGGTGAACACTGAAGCTTTCTTT.

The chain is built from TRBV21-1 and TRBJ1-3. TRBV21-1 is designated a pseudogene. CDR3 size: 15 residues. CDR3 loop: CASSKGGISGNTIYF. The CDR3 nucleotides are TGTGCCAGCAGCAAGGGGGGTATCTCTGGAAACACCATATATTTT.

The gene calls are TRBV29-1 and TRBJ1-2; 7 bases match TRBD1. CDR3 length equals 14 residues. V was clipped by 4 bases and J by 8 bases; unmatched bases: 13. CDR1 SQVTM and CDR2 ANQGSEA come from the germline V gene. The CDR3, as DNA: TGCAGCGTTGGGGGTCTCGACAGGGCCCGAGGCTACACCTTC. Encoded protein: CSVGGLDRARGYTF.

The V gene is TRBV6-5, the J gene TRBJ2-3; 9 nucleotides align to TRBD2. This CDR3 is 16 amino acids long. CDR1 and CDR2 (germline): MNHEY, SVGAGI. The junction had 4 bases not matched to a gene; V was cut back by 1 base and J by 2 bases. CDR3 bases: TGTGCCAGCAGTTACTGGCGGGGGGGCCACACAGATACGCAGTATTTT. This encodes CASSYWRGGHTDTQYF.

The CDR3 reads CASRKDRGREDSSPLHF. CDR3 bases: TGTGCCAGCAGAAAGGACAGGGGGCGGGAAGATAGTTCACCCCTCCACTTT. The rearrangement uses TRBV2 and TRBJ1-6; 11 nucleotides agree with TRBD1. With 6 bases clipped from V and 9 bases from J, the junction kept 13 bases outside the gene matches. The CDR3 is made up of 17 amino acids. Looked up from germline, CDR1 is SNHLY and CDR2 is FYNNEI.

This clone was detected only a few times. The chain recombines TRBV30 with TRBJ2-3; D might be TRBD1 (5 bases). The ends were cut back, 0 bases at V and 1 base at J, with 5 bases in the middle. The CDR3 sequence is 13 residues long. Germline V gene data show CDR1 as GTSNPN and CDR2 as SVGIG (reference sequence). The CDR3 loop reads CAWSVQGTDTQYF. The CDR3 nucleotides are TGTGCCTGGAGTGTACAGGGCACAGATACGCAGTATTTT.

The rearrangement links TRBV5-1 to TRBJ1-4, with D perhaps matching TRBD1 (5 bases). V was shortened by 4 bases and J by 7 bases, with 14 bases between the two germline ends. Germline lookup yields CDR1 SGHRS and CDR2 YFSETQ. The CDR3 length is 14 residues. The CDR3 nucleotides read TGCGCCAGCAGCAAAGGGGCGCGGGGTGAAAAACTGTTTTTT. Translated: CASSKGARGEKLFF. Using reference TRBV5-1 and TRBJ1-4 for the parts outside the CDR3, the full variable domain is KAGVTQTPRYLIKTRGQQVTLSCSPISGHRSVSWYQQTPGQGLQFLFEYFSETQRNKGNFPGRFSGRQFSNSRSEMNVSTLELGDSALYLCASSKGARGEKLFFGSGTQLSVL.

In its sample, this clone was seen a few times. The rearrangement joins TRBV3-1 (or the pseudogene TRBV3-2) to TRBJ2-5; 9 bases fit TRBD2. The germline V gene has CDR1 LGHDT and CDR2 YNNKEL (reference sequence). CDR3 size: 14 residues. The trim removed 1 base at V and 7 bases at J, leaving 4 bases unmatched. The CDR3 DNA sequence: TGTGCCAGCAGCCAAGCAGTGCGGGGGGGGACCCAGTACTTC. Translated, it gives CASSQAVRGGTQYF.

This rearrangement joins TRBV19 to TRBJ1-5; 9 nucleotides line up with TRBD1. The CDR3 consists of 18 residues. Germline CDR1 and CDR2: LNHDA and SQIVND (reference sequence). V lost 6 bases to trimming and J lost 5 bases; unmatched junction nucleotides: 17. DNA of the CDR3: TGTGCCAGTAGCCCCGGGACAGGGATTAGGTTAATTTATCAGCCCCAGCATTTT. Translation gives CASSPGTGIRLIYQPQHF.

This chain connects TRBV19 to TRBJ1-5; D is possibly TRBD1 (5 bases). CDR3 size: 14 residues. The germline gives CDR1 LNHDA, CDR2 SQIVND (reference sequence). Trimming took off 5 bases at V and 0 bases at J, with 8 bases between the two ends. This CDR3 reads CASSWGDSNQPQHF. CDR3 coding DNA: TGTGCCAGTAGTTGGGGGGATAGCAATCAGCCCCAGCATTTT.

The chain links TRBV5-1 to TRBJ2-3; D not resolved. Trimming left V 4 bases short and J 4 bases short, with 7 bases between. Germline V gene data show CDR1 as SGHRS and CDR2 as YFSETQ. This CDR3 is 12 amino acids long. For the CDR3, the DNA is TGCGCCAGCAGCCACCTAGCAGATACGCAGTATTTT. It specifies CASSHLADTQYF.

CDR3 in amino acids: CASSKLYREGYEKLFF. In nucleotides, the CDR3 is TGTGCCAGCAGCAAACTATATCGGGAGGGTTATGAAAAACTGTTTTTT. The chain combines TRBV21-1 with TRBJ1-4. TRBV21-1 is assigned pseudogene status. The CDR3 is made up of 16 amino acids.

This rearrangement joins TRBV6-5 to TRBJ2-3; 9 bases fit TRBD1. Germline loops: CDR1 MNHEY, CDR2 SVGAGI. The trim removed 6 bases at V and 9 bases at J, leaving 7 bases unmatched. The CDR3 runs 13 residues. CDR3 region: CASSRTGGMTQYF. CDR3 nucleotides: TGTGCCAGCAGCCGAACAGGGGGCATGACGCAGTATTTT.